These 9 T cell receptor beta chains were sequenced from one sample in a study of CD8 T cells in Susac syndrome. After extraction with the RNeasy kit, roughly 0.5 to 1 ug of the RNA was reverse transcribed using random hexamers. TCRdb itself ran the immunoSEQ multiplex PCR reads through MiXCR, one entry per CDR3 protein. Altogether about 200,000 distinct CDR3 sequences are present, over 90% being singletons, with the ten largest covering 0.093%. Material: CD4+ T cells from PBMCs. The receptor source for this set is a human donor with multiple sclerosis.

The chain is built from TRBV12-3 or TRBV12-4 and TRBJ1-1, with D possibly matching TRBD1 (6 bases). The CDR3 sequence is 14 residues long. Trimming pared 3 bases from V and 7 bases from J, leaving 15 bases between. The CDR3, as DNA: TGTGCCAGCAGTTTTAGTGGGGGGGCCCTTGAAGCTTTCTTT. Translation gives CASSFSGGALEAFF.

This clonotype was seen only once. The V and J genes are TRBV3-1 and TRBJ1-2; D gene ambiguous. V was clipped by 1 base and J by 4 bases, with 13 bases between them. Germline assignment: CDR1 LGHDT and CDR2 YNNKEL (reference sequence). The CDR3 contains 15 residues. The CDR3: CASSQAIQAVYGYTF. The CDR3 nucleotides are TGTGCCAGCAGCCAAGCGATTCAGGCAGTCTATGGCTACACCTTC.

This chain joins TRBV29-1 and TRBJ1-2; D remains ambiguous. The V and J ends lost 4 bases and 7 bases respectively, with 10 bases between them. The germline V gene encodes CDR1 SQVTM and CDR2 ANQGSEA. The CDR3 has 11 amino acids. The CDR3 reads CSVGGFGGYTF. CDR3 DNA: TGCAGCGTTGGAGGGTTCGGTGGCTACACCTTC.

This chain connects TRBV9 to TRBJ2-1; TRBD2 matches 8 bases. This CDR3 comprises 15 residues. CDR1 and CDR2 from the germline V gene are SGDLS and YYNGEE. Losses at the gene ends were 4 bases for V and 3 bases for J; bases not matched to a gene: 6. DNA for the CDR3: TGTGCCAGCAGCCCACCGGGACTAGGCTACAATGAGCAGTTCTTC. Its translation: CASSPPGLGYNEQFF.

V and J are TRBV7-3 and TRBJ2-3; unclear D gene. Per the germline V gene, CDR1 is SGHTA and CDR2 is FQGTGA. The V gene lost 2 bases and the J gene lost 7 bases, with 10 bases spanning the gap. The CDR3 covers 13 residues. CDR3: CASSLPGSYTQYF. The DNA for the CDR3 is TGTGCCAGCAGCTTACCGGGTTCATATACGCAGTATTTT.

The chain employs TRBV7-9 and TRBJ2-7, with TRBD1 matching over 7 bases. Unmatched junction bases numbered 9, after V lost 5 bases and J lost 2 bases. Germline V gene lookup returns CDR1 SEHNR and CDR2 FQNEAQ (reference sequence). The CDR3 is 15 amino acids. CDR3 sequence (DNA): TGTGCCAGCAGCCATCGACAGGGTTCCCCCTACGAGCAGTACTTC. Protein: CASSHRQGSPYEQYF.

In nucleotides, the CDR3 is TGTGCCAGCAGCCAACCAGGGATGGTTGCGGGAGGAGATACGCAGTATTTT. Amino acid sequence: CASSQPGMVAGGDTQYF. V usage is TRBV3-1 and J usage is TRBJ2-3, with 8 bases identical to TRBD2. From germline, CDR1 is LGHDT and CDR2 YNNKEL (reference sequence). This CDR3 is 17 amino acids long. The V segment lost 2 bases and the J segment 5 bases; nucleotides outside the gene matches: 12.

This chain uses TRBV29-1 with TRBJ1-5, with TRBD1 identical over 10 bases. Germline V gives CDR1 SQVTM, CDR2 ANQGSEA. This CDR3 is built from 14 residues. V lost 7 bases to trimming and J lost 3 bases; unmatched junction nucleotides: 6. CDR3 sequence (DNA): TGCAGCGCCCGGGACAGGGGTTCCAATCAGCCCCAGCATTTT. This translates into CSARDRGSNQPQHF.

V and J are TRBV5-1 and TRBJ2-5; 8 bases line up with TRBD1. The CDR3 length is 19 residues. V shed 5 bases and J 1 base; nucleotides not matched to a gene: 19. The V gene's germline CDR1 is SGHRS and CDR2 YFSETQ. The DNA of the CDR3 is TGCGCCAGCAGTTGGCGGCTCCCTTCAGGACAGGGATCCCAAGAGACCCAGTACTTC. The encoded protein is CASSWRLPSGQGSQETQYF.